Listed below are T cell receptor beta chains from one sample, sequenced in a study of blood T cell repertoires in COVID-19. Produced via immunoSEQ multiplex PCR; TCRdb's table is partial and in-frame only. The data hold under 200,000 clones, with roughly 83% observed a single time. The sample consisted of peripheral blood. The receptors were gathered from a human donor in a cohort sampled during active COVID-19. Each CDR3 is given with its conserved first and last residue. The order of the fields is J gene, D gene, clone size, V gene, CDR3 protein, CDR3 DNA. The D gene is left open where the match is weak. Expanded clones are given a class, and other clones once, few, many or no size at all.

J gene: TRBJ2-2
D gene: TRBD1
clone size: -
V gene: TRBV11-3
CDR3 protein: CASSGGTGPTGELFF
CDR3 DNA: TGTGCCAGCAGCGGAGGGACAGGGCCCACCGGGGAGCTGTTTTTT

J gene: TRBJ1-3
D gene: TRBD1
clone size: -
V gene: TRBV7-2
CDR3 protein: CASSLAGTDGNTIYF
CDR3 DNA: TGTGCCAGCAGCTTAGCCGGGACAGATGGAAACACCATATATTTT

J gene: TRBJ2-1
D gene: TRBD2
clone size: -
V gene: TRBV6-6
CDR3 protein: CASSSGLAGVGEQFF
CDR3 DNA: TGTGCCAGCAGCTCGGGACTAGCGGGAGTGGGTGAGCAGTTCTTC

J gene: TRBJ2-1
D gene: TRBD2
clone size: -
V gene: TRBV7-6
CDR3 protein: CASSSSGRAYNEQFF
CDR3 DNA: TGTGCCAGCAGCAGTAGCGGGAGGGCCTACAATGAGCAGTTCTTC

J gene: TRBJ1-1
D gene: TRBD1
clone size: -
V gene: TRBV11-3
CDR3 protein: CASSLTDRGAEAFF
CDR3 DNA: TGTGCCAGCAGCTTAACCGACAGGGGGGCTGAAGCTTTCTTT

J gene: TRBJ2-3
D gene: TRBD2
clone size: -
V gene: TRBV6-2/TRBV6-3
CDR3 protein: CASSPLRPLRTSVSTDTQYF
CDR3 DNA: TGTGCCAGCAGTCCCCTAAGGCCCCTCAGGACTAGCGTTTCCACAGATACGCAGTATTTT

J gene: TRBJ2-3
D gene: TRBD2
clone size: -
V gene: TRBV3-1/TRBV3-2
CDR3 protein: CASSRLGLADTDTQYF
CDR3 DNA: TGTGCCAGCAGCCGACTGGGACTAGCGGACACAGATACGCAGTATTTT

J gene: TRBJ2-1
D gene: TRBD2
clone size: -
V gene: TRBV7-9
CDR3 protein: CASSLAFSGSGHNEQFF
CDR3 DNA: TGTGCCAGCAGCTTAGCTTTTAGCGGGAGTGGGCACAATGAGCAGTTCTTC

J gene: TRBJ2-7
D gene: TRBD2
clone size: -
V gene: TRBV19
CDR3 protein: CASNRGVGAYEQYF
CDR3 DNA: TGTGCCAGTAATCGGGGGGTGGGAGCCTACGAGCAGTACTTC

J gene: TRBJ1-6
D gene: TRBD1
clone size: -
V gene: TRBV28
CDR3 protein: CASSGTGGAFNSPLHF
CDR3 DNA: TGTGCCAGCAGTGGCACAGGGGGCGCTTTTAATTCACCCCTCCACTTT

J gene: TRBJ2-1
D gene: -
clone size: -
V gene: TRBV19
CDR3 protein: CASRPRGAGTHNEQFF
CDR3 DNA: TGTGCCAGTAGGCCCCGAGGTGCGGGGACCCACAATGAGCAGTTCTTC

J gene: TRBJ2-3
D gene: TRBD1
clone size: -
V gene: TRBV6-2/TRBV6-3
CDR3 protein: CASSYAGGLADTQYF
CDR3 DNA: TGTGCCAGCAGTTACGCAGGGGGCCTCGCAGATACGCAGTATTTT

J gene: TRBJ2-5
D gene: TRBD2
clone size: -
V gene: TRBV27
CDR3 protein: CASSPGTRSQETQYF
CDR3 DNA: TGTGCCAGCAGTCCCGGGACTAGGTCACAAGAGACCCAGTACTTC

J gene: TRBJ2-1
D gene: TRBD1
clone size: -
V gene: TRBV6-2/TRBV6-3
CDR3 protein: CASSLSQGAGFNEQFF
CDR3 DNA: TGTGCCAGCAGCCTATCCCAGGGGGCCGGGTTCAATGAGCAGTTCTTC

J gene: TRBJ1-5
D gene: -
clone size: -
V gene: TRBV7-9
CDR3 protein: CASSEDFPQPQHF
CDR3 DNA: TGTGCCAGCAGCGAAGACTTCCCCCAACCCCAGCATTTT

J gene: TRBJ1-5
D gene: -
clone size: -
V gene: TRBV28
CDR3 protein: CASSSGLLANQPQHF
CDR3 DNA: TGTGCCAGCAGTTCCGGACTGCTCGCCAATCAGCCCCAGCATTTT

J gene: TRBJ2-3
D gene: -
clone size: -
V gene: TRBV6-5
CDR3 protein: CASRPASADTQYF
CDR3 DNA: TGTGCCAGCAGACCCGCGAGTGCGGATACGCAGTATTTT

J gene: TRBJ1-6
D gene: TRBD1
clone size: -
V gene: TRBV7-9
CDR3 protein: CASSLDGGQGGQNSPLHF
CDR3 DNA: TGTGCCAGCAGCTTAGATGGGGGACAGGGCGGACAGAATTCACCCCTCCACTTT

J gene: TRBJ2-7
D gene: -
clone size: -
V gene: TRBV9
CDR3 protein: CASSVGHEQYF
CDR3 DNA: TGTGCCAGCAGCGTAGGACATGAGCAGTACTTC

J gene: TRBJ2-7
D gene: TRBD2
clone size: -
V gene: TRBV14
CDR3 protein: CASSQDLVAGGTYEQYF
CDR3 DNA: TGTGCCAGCAGCCAAGATCTGGTAGCGGGGGGGACCTACGAGCAGTACTTC

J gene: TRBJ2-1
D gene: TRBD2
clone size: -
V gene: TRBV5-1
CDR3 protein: CASSPGGSSYNEQFF
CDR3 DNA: TGCGCCAGCAGCCCGGGGGGGAGCTCCTACAATGAGCAGTTCTTC

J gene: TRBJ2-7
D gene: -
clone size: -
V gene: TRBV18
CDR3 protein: CASSPLTSSYEQYF
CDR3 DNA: TGTGCCAGCTCACCGTTGACTAGCTCCTACGAGCAGTACTTC

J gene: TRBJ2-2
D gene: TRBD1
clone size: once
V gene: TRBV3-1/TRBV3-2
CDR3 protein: CASSLTGGKTGELFF
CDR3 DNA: TGTGCCAGCAGCCTAACAGGGGGTAAAACCGGGGAGCTGTTTTTT

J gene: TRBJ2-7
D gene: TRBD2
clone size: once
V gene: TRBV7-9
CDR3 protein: CASKTSGIVDEQYF
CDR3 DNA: TGTGCCAGCAAGACTAGCGGGATAGTCGACGAGCAGTACTTC

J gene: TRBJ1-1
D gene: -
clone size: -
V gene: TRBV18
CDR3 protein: CASSPTRRGDTEAFF
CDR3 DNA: TGTGCCAGCTCACCGACTCGTAGGGGTGACACTGAAGCTTTCTTT

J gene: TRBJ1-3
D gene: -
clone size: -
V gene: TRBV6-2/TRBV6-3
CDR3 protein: CASSSPDSYSGNTIYF
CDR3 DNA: TGTGCCAGCAGTTCTCCGGACAGTTACTCTGGAAACACCATATATTTT

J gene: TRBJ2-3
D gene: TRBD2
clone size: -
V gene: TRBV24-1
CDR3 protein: CATSDNTAGAPDTQYF
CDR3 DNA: TGTGCCACCAGCGATAACACAGCGGGAGCGCCAGATACGCAGTATTTT

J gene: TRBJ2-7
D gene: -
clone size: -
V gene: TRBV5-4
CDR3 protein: CASSLSRTASSYEQYF
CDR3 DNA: TGTGCCAGCAGCTTGTCTCGGACAGCTAGCTCCTACGAGCAGTACTTC

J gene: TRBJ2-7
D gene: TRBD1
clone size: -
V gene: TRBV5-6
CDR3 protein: CASSLGQGARTYEQYF
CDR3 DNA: TGTGCCAGCAGCTTGGGACAGGGGGCGAGGACCTACGAGCAGTACTTC

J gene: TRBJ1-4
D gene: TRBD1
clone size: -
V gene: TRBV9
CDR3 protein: CASSAGQGGNEKLFF
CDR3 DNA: TGTGCCAGCAGCGCCGGACAGGGAGGTAATGAAAAACTGTTTTTT

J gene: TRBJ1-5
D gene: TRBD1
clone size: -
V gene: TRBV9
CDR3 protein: CASSARQGANQPQHF
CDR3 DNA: TGTGCCAGCAGCGCAAGACAGGGAGCAAATCAGCCCCAGCATTTT

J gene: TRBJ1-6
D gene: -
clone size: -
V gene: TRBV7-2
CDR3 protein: CASSFHQTDFSRSPLHF
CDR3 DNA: TGTGCCAGCAGCTTCCATCAGACAGATTTCTCCCGTTCACCCCTCCACTTT

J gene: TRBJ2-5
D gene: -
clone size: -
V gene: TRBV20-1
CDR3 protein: CSAYSQETQYF
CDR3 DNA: TGCAGTGCTTACAGCCAAGAGACCCAGTACTTC

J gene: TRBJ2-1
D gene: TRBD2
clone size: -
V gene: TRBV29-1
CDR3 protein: CSVEGGTAGTSGNNEQFF
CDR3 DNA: TGCAGCGTTGAAGGGGGTACAGCCGGGACTAGCGGGAACAATGAGCAGTTCTTC

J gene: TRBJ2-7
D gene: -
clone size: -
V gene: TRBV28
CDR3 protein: CASLSGSSYEQYF
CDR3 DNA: TGTGCCAGCTTAAGTGGTAGTAGCTACGAGCAGTACTTC

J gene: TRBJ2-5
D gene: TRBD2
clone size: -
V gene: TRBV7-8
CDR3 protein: CASSLVSGRGETQYF
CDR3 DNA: TGTGCCAGCAGCTTAGTTAGCGGGAGAGGGGAGACCCAGTACTTC

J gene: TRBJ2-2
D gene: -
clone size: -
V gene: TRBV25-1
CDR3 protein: CASSEDIGTGELFF
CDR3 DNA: TGTGCCAGCAGTGAGGACATTGGCACCGGGGAGCTGTTTTTT

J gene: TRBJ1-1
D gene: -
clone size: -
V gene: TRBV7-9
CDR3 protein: CASSLSDRTNTEAFF
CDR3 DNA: TGTGCCAGCAGCTTAAGTGACAGGACGAACACTGAAGCTTTCTTT

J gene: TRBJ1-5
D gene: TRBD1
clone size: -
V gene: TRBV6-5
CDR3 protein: CASSLQGSYQPQHF
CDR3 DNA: TGTGCCAGCAGTTTACAGGGGTCGTATCAGCCCCAGCATTTT

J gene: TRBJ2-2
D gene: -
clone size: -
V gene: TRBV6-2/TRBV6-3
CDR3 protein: CASSYRENTGELFF
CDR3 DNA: TGTGCCAGCAGTTATCGAGAGAACACCGGGGAGCTGTTTTTT

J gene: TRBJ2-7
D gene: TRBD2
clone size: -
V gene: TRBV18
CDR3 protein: CASSPRASGATYEQYF
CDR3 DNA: TGTGCCAGCTCACCAAGGGCTAGCGGGGCTACCTACGAGCAGTACTTC

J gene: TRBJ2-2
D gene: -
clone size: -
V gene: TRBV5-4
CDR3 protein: CASSLAGTYTGELFF
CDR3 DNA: TGTGCCAGCAGCTTAGCAGGGACTTATACCGGGGAGCTGTTTTTT

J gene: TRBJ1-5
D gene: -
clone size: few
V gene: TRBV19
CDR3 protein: CASSNGGGQPQHF
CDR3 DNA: TGTGCCAGTAGTAATGGGGGGGGTCAGCCCCAGCATTTT

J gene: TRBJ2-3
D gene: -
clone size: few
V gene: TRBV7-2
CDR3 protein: CASSLFALGGTDTQYF
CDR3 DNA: TGTGCCAGCAGCTTATTTGCCCTCGGCGGAACAGATACGCAGTATTTT

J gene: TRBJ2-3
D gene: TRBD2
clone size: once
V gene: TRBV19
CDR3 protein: CASSMVLAATDTQYF
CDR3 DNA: TGTGCCAGTAGTATGGTACTAGCGGCCACAGATACGCAGTATTTT

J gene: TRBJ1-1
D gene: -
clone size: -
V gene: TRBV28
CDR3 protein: CASTLGGFNTEAFF
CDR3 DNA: TGTGCCAGCACTTTAGGGGGGTTTAACACTGAAGCTTTCTTT

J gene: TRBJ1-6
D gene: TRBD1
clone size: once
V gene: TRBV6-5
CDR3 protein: CASTYYRGHNSPLHF
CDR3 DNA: TGTGCCAGCACCTATTACAGGGGGCACAATTCACCCCTCCACTTT

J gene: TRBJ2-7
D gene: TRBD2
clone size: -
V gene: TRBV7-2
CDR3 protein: CASSPASGSVYEQYF
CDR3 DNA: TGTGCCAGCAGCCCCGCTAGCGGGAGCGTGTACGAGCAGTACTTC

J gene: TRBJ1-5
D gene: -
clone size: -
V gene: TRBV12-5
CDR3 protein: CASGLGQGSYQPQHF
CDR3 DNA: TGTGCTAGTGGTTTGGGGCAGGGCTCTTATCAGCCCCAGCATTTT

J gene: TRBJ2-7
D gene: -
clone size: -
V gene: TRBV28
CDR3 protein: CASIVLPREPSYEQYF
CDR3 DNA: TGTGCCAGCATTGTACTCCCCCGGGAGCCGTCCTACGAGCAGTACTTC

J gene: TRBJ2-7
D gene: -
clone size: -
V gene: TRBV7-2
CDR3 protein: CASSVSRGDEQYF
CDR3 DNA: TGTGCCAGCAGCGTATCCAGGGGGGACGAGCAGTACTTC